What follows are 15 T cell receptor beta chains derived from one specimen sequenced in a study of control samples from healthy donors and cancer patients (dated by TCRdb to 2020 to 2021). Library method: the immunoSEQ multiplex PCR assay. TCRdb mirrors the immuneACCESS table, restricted to in-frame sequences. Some clones are absent from its copies; in checked studies, under half trace to an unresolved V gene, and the reason for the others is unknown. The sample includes about 160,000 clones, with around 90% observed a single time. The ten top clones hold 12% of the sample. Sequencing was done on a sample of blood. The receptors were sampled from a man younger than 45 in good health.

V and J are TRBV28 and TRBJ1-3; no clear D gene. Trimming took off 7 bases at V and 0 bases at J, with 13 bases between the two ends. The germline V gene encodes CDR1 MDHEN and CDR2 SYDVKM. The CDR3 is 15 amino acids. The CDR3 loop reads CASKFSGPSGNTIYF. The CDR3 DNA reads as TGTGCCAGCAAGTTCAGCGGTCCCTCTGGAAACACCATATATTTT.

In its sample, this clone was seen once. This chain links TRBV28 with TRBJ1-1; no definite D call. The ends were cut back, 7 bases at V and 1 base at J, with 13 bases in the middle. Germline V gene data show CDR1 as MDHEN and CDR2 as SYDVKM. The CDR3 totals 14 residues. This chain's CDR3 is CASITGGRNTEAFF. CDR3 DNA: TGTGCCAGCATCACGGGCGGGCGGAACACTGAAGCTTTCTTT.

The chain couples TRBV7-2 to TRBJ2-3, with a possible D match to TRBD1 (6 bases). CDR1 and CDR2 from the germline V gene are SGHTA and FQGNSA. The CDR3 is made up of 14 amino acids. The V and J ends lost 1 base and 6 bases respectively, with 11 bases between them. CDR3 in amino acids: CASSLGSGADTQYF. CDR3 DNA: TGTGCCAGCAGCTTAGGGTCAGGGGCGGATACGCAGTATTTT.

The V and J genes are TRBV14 and TRBJ1-1; 11 nucleotides match TRBD1. CDR3 length: 16 amino acids. Germline V gene lookup returns CDR1 SGHDN and CDR2 FVKESK. The V segment lost 3 bases and the J segment 1 base; nucleotides outside the gene matches: 4. Written as DNA, the CDR3 is TGTGCCAGCAGCCACCGGACAGGGGGCAAGAACACTGAAGCTTTCTTT. The encoded protein is CASSHRTGGKNTEAFF.

In this sample, this clone turned up a few times. The gene calls are TRBV2 and TRBJ1-1; D gene ambiguous. V was shortened by 7 bases and J by 0 bases, with 9 bases between the two germline ends. Germline V gene data show CDR1 as SNHLY and CDR2 as FYNNEI. CDR3 length equals 13 residues. CDR3 sequence reads: CASMSGMNTEAFF. The CDR3 DNA follows: TGTGCCAGCATGTCCGGCATGAACACTGAAGCTTTCTTT.

CDR3 residues: CASSPSGKGANVLTF. In DNA form, the CDR3 reads TGTGCCAGCTCACCTTCAGGGAAGGGGGCCAACGTCCTGACTTTC. The chain couples TRBV18 to TRBJ2-6, with TRBD1 as a possible D gene (5 bases). Germline values: CDR1 KGHSH, CDR2 LQKENI. The CDR3 has 15 amino acids. The germline V and J ends were trimmed by 3 bases and 4 bases, with 10 bases remaining between them.

V and J are TRBV21-1 and TRBJ1-1; the DNA was not compared with TRBD1, the D call given in the table. TRBV21-1 is a pseudogene. The CDR3 sequence is 14 residues long. The DNA of the CDR3 is TGTGCCAGCAGCAAACAGGGAAGGGGCACTGAAGCTTTCTTT. It codes for CASSKQGRGTEAFF.

V and J are TRBV6-2 or TRBV6-3 and TRBJ2-6, with D unclear. The ends were cut back, 5 bases at V and 0 bases at J, with 17 bases in the middle. Germline V gene lookup returns CDR1 MNHEY and CDR2 SVGEGT. The CDR3 extends over 18 amino acids. The CDR3 bases are TGTGCCAGCAGTAGCCCTGAAGGCGGCCTCTCTGGGGCCAACGTCCTGACTTTC. Amino acids: CASSSPEGGLSGANVLTF.

This chain's CDR3 is CASSPRDSLTYLRGQYF. In nucleotides, the CDR3 is TGTGCCAGCAGCCCCCGGGACAGCCTGACCTATCTACGAGGGCAGTACTTC. This chain uses TRBV6-2 or TRBV6-3 with TRBJ2-7; 7 bases map to TRBD1. The CDR3 runs to 17 residues. Germline V gene lookup returns CDR1 MNHEY and CDR2 SVGEGT. J gave up 9 bases and V 6 bases, and 23 bases lay outside the gene matches.

V and J are TRBV27 and TRBJ1-2; 7 bases align to TRBD1. Germline values: CDR1 MNHEY, CDR2 SMNVEV (reference sequence). The CDR3 has 13 amino acids. The V gene end was trimmed by 5 bases and the J gene end by 8 bases; junction bases not matched to a gene: 8. The CDR3 reads CASSPGTAVGYTF. As DNA, the CDR3 is TGTGCCAGCAGTCCCGGGACAGCCGTCGGCTACACCTTC.

V usage is TRBV7-8 and J usage is TRBJ1-5; a weak D match, TRBD1 (5 bases). CDR3 length: 13 residues. The V gene's germline CDR1 is SGHVS and CDR2 FQNEAQ. V gave up 0 bases and J gave up 9 bases, with 9 bases separating them. The CDR3 loop is CASSLAGDGPQHF. The CDR3 DNA reads as TGTGCCAGCAGCTTAGCAGGGGATGGGCCCCAGCATTTT.

The chain links TRBV9 to TRBJ2-1; the match to TRBD2 covers 7 bases. Germline V gene lookup returns CDR1 SGDLS and CDR2 YYNGEE. V was pared by 0 bases and J by 8 bases, with 5 bases of the junction left unmatched. This CDR3 has 14 amino acids. Here the CDR3 reads CASSVGEGWYEQFF. CDR3 nucleotides: TGTGCCAGCAGCGTAGGGGAGGGGTGGTATGAGCAGTTCTTC.

The chain has TRBV29-1 and TRBJ1-1; no reliable D call. The CDR3 extends over 13 amino acids. Germline V CDR1 and CDR2: SQVTM, ANQGSEA. The ends were cut back, 1 base at V and 3 bases at J, with 9 bases in the middle. In nucleotides, the CDR3 is TGCAGCGTTGAAGCCCCCCAGTACACTGAAGCTTTCTTT. Its protein is CSVEAPQYTEAFF. Drawing the rest from reference TRBV29-1 and TRBJ1-1, the complete variable domain is SAVISQKPSRDICQRGTSLTIQCQVDSQVTMMFWYRQQPGQSLTLIATANQGSEATYESGFVIDKFPISRPNLTFSTLTVSNMSPEDSSIYLCSVEAPQYTEAFFGQGTRLTVV.

V usage is TRBV15 and J usage is TRBJ2-7; D could derive from TRBD1 or TRBD2 (5 bases each). V lost 3 bases and J lost 3, with 15 bases in between. There are 15 residues in the CDR3. Germline V gene data show CDR1 as LNHNV and CDR2 as YYDKDF (reference sequence). The CDR3 protein is CATSRGRRDDYEQYF. For the CDR3, the DNA is TGTGCCACCAGCAGGGGACGACGGGACGACTACGAGCAGTACTTC.

J is TRBJ2-2 and V is TRBV24-1; 7 nucleotides align to TRBD2. CDR3 length: 15 residues. With 5 bases clipped from V and 2 bases from J, the junction kept 4 bases outside the gene matches. CDR1 KGHDR and CDR2 SFDVKD come from the germline V gene. Written as DNA, the CDR3 is TGTGCCACCAGTGCCCCGGGACTAAACACCGGGGAGCTGTTTTTT. It yields the protein CATSAPGLNTGELFF.